This T cell receptor (beta chain) was sequenced for a study of shared clonotypes between healthy human individuals. Across the study: Each donor had three CD4 naive, three CD4 memory, two CD8 naive and one CD8 memory plate. Study-level results: Generally, naive subsets (rather than memory subsets) showed larger estimated richness. Generation of non-shared clonotypes was less probable than generation of clonotypes shared by all four donors.

Measured with immunoSEQ multiplex PCR; TCRdb has only the in-frame clones, and not every one. The sample shows 2,500,000 or so clones, around 90% of them seen only once. From germline, CDR1 is MGHRA and CDR2 YSYEKL. The CDR3 sequence is 15 residues long. Trimming shortened V by 4 bases and J by 2 bases, and 15 bases separated the two germline ends. Regarding this clone: The antigen remains unidentified.

V usage is TRBV4-1 and J usage is TRBJ2-7, with D possibly TRBD2 on 5 matching bases. This receptor was obtained from a man in his late teens or twenties in good health. The sample comprised naive CD4+ T cells sorted from blood. Specified subset: CD45RA+ positively selected. CDR3 bases: TGCGCCAGCAGCCCCCTATTGGAGGCAGCCTACGAGCAGTACTTC. Protein sequence: CASSPLLEAAYEQYF.